The 31 T cell receptor beta chains given below trace back to one sample, sequenced in a study of cytotoxic CD8 clonotypes in ibrutinib-treated CLL. Assay: immunoSEQ multiplex PCR; the TCRdb copy retains only in-frame clones and omits some. This sample has approximately 170,000 clones, with roughly 84% found just once. This specimen consisted of PBMCs, obtained at disease progression, from a patient treated with ibrutinib. The receptors originated from a human donor with chronic lymphocytic leukemia.

The chain joins TRBV19 to TRBJ1-5, with D maybe TRBD1 (5 bases). Germline values: CDR1 LNHDA, CDR2 SQIVND (reference sequence). Trimming removed 5 bases at V and 5 bases at J, with 19 bases between. The CDR3 runs 16 residues. Here the CDR3 DNA reads TGTGCCAGTAGTGCACGGACAACTGCTTCCCATCAGCCCCAGCATTTT. Residues: CASSARTTASHQPQHF.

The rearrangement uses TRBV28 and TRBJ1-2; D uncertain. With 6 bases removed from V and 0 bases from J, the gap between germline ends came to 14 bases. The germline V gene encodes CDR1 MDHEN and CDR2 SYDVKM. The CDR3 length is 15 residues. For the CDR3, the DNA is TGTGCCAGCAGCGCCCGGGGAGGCGCTAACTATGGCTACACCTTC. Its protein product is CASSARGGANYGYTF.

This sequence joins TRBV9 and TRBJ1-4; D is possibly TRBD1 (5 bases). Trimming removed 2 bases from V and 7 bases from J, with 15 bases in between. Germline V gene lookup returns CDR1 SGDLS and CDR2 YYNGEE. The CDR3 consists of 15 residues. This CDR3 reads CASSVEGDLVEKLFF. CDR3 DNA: TGTGCCAGCAGCGTTGAAGGGGATCTTGTTGAAAAACTGTTTTTT.

J is TRBJ2-1 and V is TRBV9; the match to TRBD2 covers 11 bases. Per the germline V gene, CDR1 is SGDLS and CDR2 is YYNGEE. The junction had 7 bases not matched to a gene; V was cut back by 1 base and J by 7 bases. The length of the CDR3 is 16 residues. DNA for the CDR3: TGTGCCAGCAGCGTACCCGGGACTAGCGGACGAAATGAGCAGTTCTTC. Protein: CASSVPGTSGRNEQFF.

The V call is TRBV5-1, the J call TRBJ1-3; a weak D match, TRBD1 (6 bases). Germline V CDR1 and CDR2: SGHRS, YFSETQ. This CDR3 spans 16 amino acids. V was cut by 0 bases and J by 0 bases, with 10 bases left in between. The CDR3 spells CASSLDGGGSGNTIYF. DNA of the CDR3: TGCGCCAGCAGCTTGGACGGAGGGGGCTCTGGAAACACCATATATTTT.

This chain joins TRBV11-3 and TRBJ2-2, with 9 bases identical to TRBD2. The J segment lost 8 bases and the V segment lost 2 bases, leaving 15 bases of the junction unmatched. Germline assignment: CDR1 SGHNT and CDR2 YENEEA. This CDR3 has 18 residues. The CDR3 loop is CASSLHNVAGATTGELFF. CDR3 DNA sequence: TGTGCCAGCAGCTTACATAACGTAGCGGGAGCAACGACGGGGGAGCTGTTTTTT.

The V call is TRBV11-3, the J call TRBJ2-3; D may match TRBD1 or TRBD2 (5 bases each). CDR3 length: 14 amino acids. The germline gives CDR1 SGHNT, CDR2 YENEEA. Between the trimmed V and J ends, which lost 1 base and 7 bases, there was a span of 12 bases. DNA of the CDR3: TGTGCCAGCAGCTTAGGGGGGAGTTTAAATACGCAGTATTTT. It codes for CASSLGGSLNTQYF.

The chain joins TRBV7-9 to TRBJ2-2; D not certain. The germline V and J ends were trimmed by 5 bases and 0 bases, with 13 bases remaining between them. Germline V CDR1 and CDR2: SEHNR, FQNEAQ (reference sequence). This CDR3 comprises 16 residues. CDR3: CASSPYHPTNTGELFF. The CDR3 DNA sequence: TGTGCCAGCAGCCCCTATCACCCGACGAACACCGGGGAGCTGTTTTTT.

This chain links TRBV27 with TRBJ1-5; perhaps TRBD1 as D (5 bases). This CDR3 has 15 amino acids. Per the germline V gene, CDR1 is MNHEY and CDR2 is SMNVEV (reference sequence). The germline V and J ends were trimmed by 2 bases and 1 base, with 9 bases remaining between them. The CDR3, as DNA: TGTGCCAGCAGTTTACGGGACCGCAGCAATCAGCCCCAGCATTTT. It translates to CASSLRDRSNQPQHF.

The chain joins TRBV6-5 to TRBJ1-5; maybe TRBD1 (6 bases). The CDR3 sequence is 14 residues long. Trimming pared 5 bases from V and 7 bases from J, leaving 15 bases between. CDR1 is MNHEY and CDR2 is SVGAGI in the germline V gene. Written as DNA, the CDR3 is TGTGCCAGCAGTCAAGAAGGGGGGAGCCAGCCCCAGCATTTT. Residues: CASSQEGGSQPQHF.

V and J are TRBV11-3 and TRBJ2-1, with TRBD2 identical over 11 bases. This CDR3 has 15 amino acids. The junction had 2 bases not matched to a gene; V was cut back by 1 base and J by 6 bases. Germline V gene lookup returns CDR1 SGHNT and CDR2 YENEEA. The CDR3 loop is CASSLVLAGANEQFF. In nucleotides, the CDR3 is TGTGCCAGCAGCTTAGTACTAGCGGGAGCCAATGAGCAGTTCTTC.

The rearrangement joins TRBV11-3 to TRBJ1-1; no clear D gene. This CDR3 region has 15 residues. Germline V gene data show CDR1 as SGHNT and CDR2 as YENEEA. V was pared by 1 base and J by 0 bases, with 9 bases between. CDR3 sequence: CASSLAAAVNTEAFF. DNA for the CDR3: TGTGCCAGCAGCTTAGCAGCGGCTGTGAACACTGAAGCTTTCTTT.

The chain couples TRBV9 to TRBJ1-2, with 12 positions matching TRBD1. The CDR3 covers 18 residues. V gave up 3 bases and J gave up 8 bases; unmatched junction bases: 17. The germline gives CDR1 SGDLS, CDR2 YYNGEE. CDR3 sequence reads: CASSAFGARDRGRGGYTF. CDR3 bases: TGTGCCAGCAGCGCGTTTGGCGCTAGGGACAGGGGGCGAGGGGGCTACACCTTC. The whole variable domain, remainder taken from reference TRBV9 and TRBJ1-2, is DSGVTQTPKHLITATGQRVTLRCSPRSGDLSVYWYQQSLDQGLQFLIQYYNGEERAKGNILERFSAQQFPDLHSELNLSSLELGDSALYFCASSAFGARDRGRGGYTFGSGTRLTVV.

This chain connects TRBV27 to TRBJ2-1; the D gene could be TRBD1 or TRBD2 (5 bases each). The germline V gene encodes CDR1 MNHEY and CDR2 SMNVEV (reference sequence). CDR3 size: 14 residues. The V and J ends lost 5 bases and 4 bases respectively, with 12 bases between them. The CDR3 sequence is CASSPSGPYNEQFF. In DNA, the CDR3 is TGTGCCAGCAGTCCCTCGGGGCCGTACAATGAGCAGTTCTTC.

The rearrangement joins TRBV6-4 to TRBJ1-2; D remains ambiguous. The germline gives CDR1 MRHNA, CDR2 SNTAGT. The CDR3 consists of 17 residues. V shed 0 bases and J shed 2 bases, with 16 bases lying between them. The CDR3 is CASSDSTPLSENYGYTF. CDR3 bases: TGTGCCAGCAGTGACTCGACCCCCTTGAGCGAAAACTATGGCTACACCTTC.

The count of this clone is one. The J gene is TRBJ1-1, the V gene TRBV30, with D possibly being TRBD1 (6 bases). This CDR3 has 14 residues. V was cut by 1 base and J by 4 bases, with 13 bases left in between. Germline assignment: CDR1 GTSNPN and CDR2 SVGIG (reference sequence). CDR3 nucleotide sequence: TGTGCCTGGAGTGACAGGGTAGGGACCACTGAAGCTTTCTTT. Amino acid sequence: CAWSDRVGTTEAFF.

About this clone itself: One end of the junction does not line up with germline, which may come from a read error. The chain employs TRBV6-5 and TRBJ2-7; D uncertain. This CDR3 region has 12 residues. The germline CDR1 and CDR2 sequences are MNHEY and SVGAGI. The CDR3 bases are TGTGCCAGCAGGGAAGGCGGCTACGGGCAGTACTTC. Protein product: CASREGGYGQYF.

This clone was detected once. The gene calls are TRBV16 and TRBJ1-1, with TRBD1 as a possible D gene (6 bases). The CDR3 is 13 residues long. Germline CDR1 is KGHSY and CDR2 is FQNENV. V was pared by 0 bases and J by 10 bases, with 12 bases between. The CDR3 sequence is CASSQSGGRGAFF. CDR3 in DNA: TGTGCCAGCAGCCAATCGGGGGGCAGGGGAGCTTTCTTT. The complete variable domain, with remaining parts taken from reference TRBV16 and TRBJ1-1, reads GEEVAQTPKHLVRGEGQKAKLYCAPIKGHSYVFWYQQVLKNEFKFLISFQNENVFDETGMPKERFSAKCLPNSPCSLEIQATKLEDSAVYFCASSQSGGRGAFFGQGTRLTVV.

This chain joins TRBV5-1 and TRBJ1-4, with 7 positions matching TRBD1. Trimming took 4 bases from V and 6 from J; bases not matched to a gene: 9. The CDR3 has 15 amino acids. Germline V gene lookup returns CDR1 SGHRS and CDR2 YFSETQ. The chain's CDR3 is CASSLLTGRDEKLFF. The CDR3 DNA sequence: TGCGCCAGCAGCCTTCTGACAGGGAGGGATGAAAAACTGTTTTTT.

This clone was picked up a small number of times. The gene calls are TRBV6-4 and TRBJ2-7; D call uncertain. V lost 10 bases and J 2 bases, leaving 15 bases between the germline ends. The CDR3 contains 13 residues. Looked up from germline, CDR1 is MRHNA and CDR2 is SNTAGT. The CDR3 coding sequence is TGTGCCATCGCTAGGCGAGTCACCTACGAGCAGTACTTC. This codes for CAIARRVTYEQYF.

Written as DNA, the CDR3 is TGTGCCAGCAGCTTGGGTGGCCCGCCTTACAATGAGCAGTTCTTC. It codes for CASSLGGPPYNEQFF. The rearrangement joins TRBV5-4 to TRBJ2-1; D not resolved. Per the germline V gene, CDR1 is SGHNT and CDR2 is YYREEE (reference sequence). This CDR3 spans 15 amino acids. V dropped 0 bases and J dropped 4 bases, with 11 bases sitting between them.

The chain carries TRBV9 and TRBJ1-4; 11 bases align to TRBD1. This CDR3 has 17 amino acids. Trimming at V came to 0 bases and at J to 7 bases, leaving 8 bases not matched to a gene. Germline V lookup: CDR1 SGDLS, CDR2 YYNGEE. CDR3 DNA: TGTGCCAGCAGCGTAGCCCCGGGACAGGGGGTGAGTGAAAAACTGTTTTTT. Its protein is CASSVAPGQGVSEKLFF.

This chain connects TRBV5-4 to TRBJ2-7; D is perhaps TRBD2 (6 bases). The germline V and J ends were trimmed by 2 bases and 2 bases, with 17 bases remaining between them. Germline CDR1 and CDR2: SGHNT and YYREEE (reference sequence). There are 16 residues in the CDR3. The CDR3 bases are TGTGCCAGCAGCTTCGGGACCTCTAGCGCTACCTACGAGCAGTACTTC. Translated: CASSFGTSSATYEQYF.

The J gene is TRBJ2-6, the V gene TRBV18; tentative D call: TRBD2 (6 bases). The germline CDR1 and CDR2 sequences are KGHSH and LQKENI. This CDR3 contains 14 residues. Trimming took 0 bases from V and 8 from J, leaving 8 bases between them. Written as DNA, the CDR3 is TGTGCCAGCTCACCACCGGAGGGTCCCAACGTCCTGACTTTC. This translates into CASSPPEGPNVLTF.

This sequence joins TRBV18 and TRBJ1-1; no reliable D call. The germline V gene encodes CDR1 KGHSH and CDR2 LQKENI. V was trimmed by 0 bases and J by 4 bases, leaving 9 bases between them. This CDR3 has 14 residues. The CDR3 DNA follows: TGTGCCAGCTCACCACCGGTCTCGGGCACTGAAGCTTTCTTT. Amino acid sequence: CASSPPVSGTEAFF.

The chain joins TRBV29-1 to TRBJ1-2; possibly TRBD1 for D (6 bases). The germline gives CDR1 SQVTM, CDR2 ANQGSEA. This CDR3 is built from 12 residues. V shed 8 bases and J shed 8 bases, with 18 bases lying between them. CDR3 DNA sequence: TGCAGCTCCGGGACAAACTGGGGGGGCTACACCTTC. Translation: CSSGTNWGGYTF.

This clone was seen a few times. CDR3: CASSLGQGHTDTQYF. Here the CDR3 DNA reads TGTGCCAGCAGTTTGGGACAGGGACACACAGATACGCAGTATTTT. The chain couples TRBV27 to TRBJ2-3; 9 nucleotides match TRBD1. The V and J ends lost 3 bases and 2 bases, in that order; junction bases with no gene match: 3. The germline V gene has CDR1 MNHEY and CDR2 SMNVEV (reference sequence). The CDR3 has 15 amino acids.

The CDR3 protein is CASSLDRGLETQYF. CDR3 sequence (DNA): TGTGCCAGCAGCCTGGACAGGGGGCTTGAGACCCAGTACTTC. The chain links TRBV6-9 to TRBJ2-5; 11 positions match TRBD1. The CDR3 runs to 14 residues. Germline CDR1 MNHGY, CDR2 SVAAGI. V was clipped by 6 bases and J by 5 bases; unmatched bases: 5.

V usage is TRBV18 and J usage is TRBJ1-2; 9 bases line up with TRBD1. There are 15 residues in the CDR3. The V segment lost 4 bases and the J segment 8 bases; nucleotides outside the gene matches: 11. Germline V lookup: CDR1 KGHSH, CDR2 LQKENI. As DNA, the CDR3 is TGTGCCAGCTCACGTACAGGGGGCGCGTTGAGCGGCTACACCTTC. This translates into CASSRTGGALSGYTF.

This clone was counted a single time. This sequence joins TRBV7-6 and TRBJ2-5; 7 bases match TRBD2. From germline, CDR1 is SGHVS and CDR2 FNYEAQ. The J segment lost 7 bases and the V segment lost 1 base, leaving 6 bases of the junction unmatched. The CDR3 runs to 14 residues. In DNA form, the CDR3 reads TGTGCCAGCAGCTTAGGGACGGCTAGCGGGACCCAGTACTTC. This codes for CASSLGTASGTQYF.

The rearrangement uses TRBV9 and TRBJ2-5; TRBD2 is a possible D gene (6 bases). The length of the CDR3 is 17 residues. Deletions cut 0 bases from V and 2 bases from J, with 17 bases between. CDR1 and CDR2 from the germline V gene are SGDLS and YYNGEE. CDR3 DNA sequence: TGTGCCAGCAGCGTAGACGGGGGAGCGGACTTACAAGAGACCCAGTACTTC. Its translation is CASSVDGGADLQETQYF.